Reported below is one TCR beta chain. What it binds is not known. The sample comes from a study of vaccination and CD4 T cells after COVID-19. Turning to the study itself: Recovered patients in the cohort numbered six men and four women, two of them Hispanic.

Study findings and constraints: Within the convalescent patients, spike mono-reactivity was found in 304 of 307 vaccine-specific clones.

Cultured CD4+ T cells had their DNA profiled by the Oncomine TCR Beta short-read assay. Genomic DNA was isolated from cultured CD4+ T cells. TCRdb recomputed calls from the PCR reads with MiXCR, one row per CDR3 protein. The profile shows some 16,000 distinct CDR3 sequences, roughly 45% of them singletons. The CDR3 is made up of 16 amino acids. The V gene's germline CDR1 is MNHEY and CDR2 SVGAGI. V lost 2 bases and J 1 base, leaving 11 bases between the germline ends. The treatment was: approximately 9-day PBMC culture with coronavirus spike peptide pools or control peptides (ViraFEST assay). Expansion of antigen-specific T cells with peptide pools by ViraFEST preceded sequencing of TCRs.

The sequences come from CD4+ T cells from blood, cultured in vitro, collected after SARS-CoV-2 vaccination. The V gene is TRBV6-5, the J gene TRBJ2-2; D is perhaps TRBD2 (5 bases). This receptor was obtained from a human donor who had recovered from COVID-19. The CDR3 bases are TGTGCCAGCAGTTACACGGGGATTAGGAACACCGGGGAGCTGTTTTTT. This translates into CASSYTGIRNTGELFF.